This TCR beta chain derives from a study of OX40 agonist ivuxolimab in advanced cancers. Generated by immunoSEQ multiplex PCR, the TCRdb table keeps only in-frame clones and is missing some. The repertoire includes 25,000 to 30,000 clones, about 80% of them detected once, and 9.5% to 15% sits in the top ten. V shed 6 bases and J shed 9 bases, with 9 bases lying between them. The V gene's germline CDR1 is SQVTM and CDR2 ANQGSEA. The CDR3 runs 10 residues. The chain has TRBV29-1 and TRBJ2-1, with D possibly being TRBD1 (5 bases). This sequence was found in an adult with an advanced solid tumor such as melanoma, head and neck, liver or kidney cancer. The source material was CD4+ or CD8+ T cells sorted from blood, sampled in a trial of the OX40 agonist ivuxolimab. The CDR3 bases are TGCAGCGTCCAGGGTATTGAGCAGTTCTTC. Translated, it gives CSVQGIEQFF.